One and the same sample provided the 13 T cell receptor beta chains below, sequenced in a study of shared clonotypes between healthy human individuals. TCRdb's table, derived via immunoSEQ multiplex PCR, lists solely in-frame clones and lacks some. The sample lists around 2.5 million clones, over 85% occurring once. Sequencing was performed on naive CD4+ T cells from PBMCs. Subset given: CD45RA+ positively selected. All receptors derive from a man in his late teens or twenties in good health. Some clones in this sample may be carry-over from other donors' samples.

The CDR3 protein is CASSDPDGYEQYF. DNA for the CDR3: TGCGCCAGCAGTGACCCCGACGGCTACGAGCAGTACTTC. This chain uses TRBV10-1 with TRBJ2-7; no reliable D call. CDR3 length: 13 amino acids. V lost 3 bases, J lost 3 bases, and 9 bases lay in between. Germline V gene lookup returns CDR1 WNHNN and CDR2 SYGVQD (reference sequence).

The chain employs TRBV5-1 and TRBJ2-5; maybe TRBD2 (6 bases). The germline V gene has CDR1 SGHRS and CDR2 YFSETQ. Trimming took off 4 bases at V and 2 bases at J, with 12 bases between the two ends. The CDR3 consists of 14 residues. CDR3 nucleotides: TGCGCCAGCAGCGGAGGGGAGTCTCAAGAGACCCAGTACTTC. It specifies CASSGGESQETQYF.

This clone has a handful of counts. The CDR3 DNA reads TGTGCCTGGAGTTCCTCTCACAGTATAGCTTTCTTT. It specifies CAWSSSHSIAFF. The V and J genes are TRBV30 and TRBJ1-1; no clear D. V was clipped by 2 bases and J by 10 bases, with 14 bases between them. Looked up from germline, CDR1 is GTSNPN and CDR2 is SVGIG (reference sequence). The CDR3 spans 12 residues.

The chain employs TRBV28 and TRBJ2-2; the D gene could be TRBD1 or TRBD2 (5 bases each). CDR1 MDHEN and CDR2 SYDVKM come from the germline V gene. V was cut by 6 bases and J by 0 bases, with 11 bases left in between. The CDR3 consists of 15 residues. This chain's CDR3 is CASSRDGTNTGELFF. CDR3 bases: TGTGCCAGCAGCCGGGACGGTACGAACACCGGGGAGCTGTTTTTT.

The V and J genes are TRBV2 and TRBJ1-5, with 8 bases lining up with TRBD1. The junction had 5 bases not matched to a gene; V was cut back by 5 bases and J by 2 bases. The CDR3 length is 15 residues. CDR1 is SNHLY and CDR2 is FYNNEI in the germline V gene. DNA of the CDR3: TGTGCCAGCAGTTACTTACAGGGGGGCAATCAGCCCCAGCATTTT. The encoded protein is CASSYLQGGNQPQHF.

This rearrangement joins TRBV5-4 to TRBJ2-2, with TRBD2 matching over 11 bases. Germline V gene sequence: CDR1 SGHNT, CDR2 YYREEE (reference sequence). V trimming: 3 bases; J trimming: 7 bases; junction bases outside the gene matches: 8. This CDR3 is built from 16 residues. CDR3 sequence (DNA): TGTGCCAGCAGCTCTATAGCGGGAGGGCTCGGCGGGGAGCTGTTTTTT. Protein product: CASSSIAGGLGGELFF.

The chain employs TRBV18 and TRBJ2-7; 7 nucleotides align to TRBD1. The junction had 5 bases not matched to a gene; V was cut back by 5 bases and J by 1 base. CDR3 length: 14 amino acids. CDR1 KGHSH and CDR2 LQKENI come from the germline V gene. The CDR3 spells CASSSRDRSYEQYF. The CDR3 DNA follows: TGTGCCAGCTCATCCCGGGACAGATCCTACGAGCAGTACTTC.

The chain joins TRBV7-3 to TRBJ2-3; 12 nucleotides line up with TRBD2. Germline CDR1 is SGHTA and CDR2 is FQGTGA. V was pared by 3 bases and J by 4 bases, with 2 bases of the junction left unmatched. The CDR3 consists of 15 residues. CDR3: CASSFRLAGADTQYF. CDR3 nucleotides: TGTGCCAGCAGCTTCCGACTAGCGGGAGCAGATACGCAGTATTTT.

V is TRBV30 and J is TRBJ2-1; D tentatively fits TRBD1 or TRBD2 (5 bases each). CDR3 length: 12 amino acids. Germline V gene data show CDR1 as GTSNPN and CDR2 as SVGIG (reference sequence). V lost 5 bases to trimming and J lost 7 bases, with 12 bases between them. CDR3: CAWAAGRNEQFF. CDR3 nucleotide sequence: TGTGCCTGGGCCGCAGGGAGAAATGAGCAGTTCTTC.

V and J are TRBV7-3 and TRBJ2-3; D not resolved. V lost 5 bases and J lost 0, with 12 bases in between. The CDR3 covers 15 residues. CDR1 and CDR2 from the germline V gene are SGHTA and FQGTGA. The CDR3 sequence: CASSARTASTDTQYF. The CDR3 nucleotides read TGTGCCAGCAGCGCTAGGACGGCTAGCACAGATACGCAGTATTTT.

This clone appeared a few times. The chain uses TRBV11-2 and TRBJ2-7; D is perhaps TRBD2 (6 bases). The CDR3 loop spans 14 amino acids. CDR1 SGHAT and CDR2 FQNNGV come from the germline V gene. Deletions cut 5 bases from V and 2 bases from J, with 13 bases between. The CDR3 region is CASSPGGVTYEQYF. The CDR3 region has the DNA TGTGCCAGCAGCCCCGGAGGGGTTACCTACGAGCAGTACTTC.

V usage is TRBV7-2 and J usage is TRBJ2-5; D uncertain. The end of the DNA fits TRBJ2-7 better, so the J call may be wrong. CDR1 is SGHTA and CDR2 is FQGNSA in the germline V gene. The CDR3 has 15 residues. Written as DNA, the CDR3 is TGTGCCAGCAGCTTAGTCGGCAGCCAAGGCTACGAGCAGTACTTC. Its translation: CASSLVGSQGYEQYF.

In nucleotides, the CDR3 is TGTGCCAGCACCCCGCCGACAGGGGGCTTTGGCTACACCTTC. Its translation is CASTPPTGGFGYTF. The chain employs TRBV28 and TRBJ1-2, with TRBD1 matching over 10 bases. This CDR3 contains 14 residues. Germline assignment: CDR1 MDHEN and CDR2 SYDVKM. After removal of 7 bases from V and 7 bases from J, the junction contained 9 bases not matched to a gene.